Listed below are T cell receptor beta chains from one sample, sequenced in a study of blood T cells in healthy people across ages. One entry per CDR3 protein, called by TCRdb with MiXCR from the 5' RACE reads. The table records about 1.4 million distinct CDR3 sequences, 59% of them present only once. Sequencing used blood. These receptors were taken from a man younger than 35 in good health. Each CDR3 is given with its conserved first and last residue.

V	CDR3
TRBV9	CASSNSGTYSTDTQYF
TRBV12-3/TRBV12-4	CASSLEGTSGETQYF
TRBV20-1	CSARPARGGIYEQYF
TRBV7-2	CASSLSYYTDMQYF
TRBV6-2/TRBV6-3	CASSYSGTFQNIQYF
TRBV7-2	CASSADRELQETQYF
TRBV28	CASSVPGRSNQPQHF
TRBV9	CASSVLIDRTPYGYTF
TRBV29-1	CSVFSYNEQFF
TRBV4-1	CASSQVQGVSIEQYF
TRBV5-1	CASSLIPVRTDTQYF
TRBV4-3	CASSPLTGWNLLFF
TRBV4-1	CASSQDQISGYEQYF
TRBV6-5	CASSYIRGHQPQHF
TRBV4-1	CASSLGLNHEQYF
TRBV20-1	CSATYGTQQESQYF
TRBV11-2	CASSRLLDGTDTQYF
TRBV7-2	CASSLARTGAYEQYF
TRBV28	CASSLPRQGANEQYF
TRBV20-1	CSASEIGQQLTDTQYF
TRBV27	CASSSFRVGENNEQFF
TRBV20-1	CSAILGTGYYEQYF
TRBV7-9	CASSPNSSNNEQFF
TRBV20-1	CSASASGAFDEQYF
TRBV4-2	CASSPGLIRGGVTDTQYF
TRBV18	CASSPTSGTGELFF
TRBV27	CASRASADYEQFF
TRBV29-1	CSVLEQRYEQYF
TRBV9	CASLATAVTNEKLFF
TRBV20-1	CSARDRRATDEQFF
TRBV7-2	CASSFGGGRTGPGELFF
TRBV6-2/TRBV6-3	CASSSVTGGIYYEQYF
TRBV7-2	CASSFRDTQYF
TRBV27	CASSLRREPDTQYF